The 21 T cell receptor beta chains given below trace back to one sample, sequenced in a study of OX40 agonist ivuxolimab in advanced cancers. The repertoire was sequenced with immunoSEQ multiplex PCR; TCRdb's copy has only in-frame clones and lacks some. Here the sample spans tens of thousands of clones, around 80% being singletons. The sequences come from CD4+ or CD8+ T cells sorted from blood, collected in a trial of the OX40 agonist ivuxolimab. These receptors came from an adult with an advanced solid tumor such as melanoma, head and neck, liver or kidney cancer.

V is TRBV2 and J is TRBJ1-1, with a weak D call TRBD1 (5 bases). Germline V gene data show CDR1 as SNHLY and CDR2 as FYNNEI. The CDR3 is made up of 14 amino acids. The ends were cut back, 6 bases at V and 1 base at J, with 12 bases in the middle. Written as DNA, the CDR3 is TGTGCCAGCAGCCTTATGGGGGGGAACACTGAAGCTTTCTTT. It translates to CASSLMGGNTEAFF.

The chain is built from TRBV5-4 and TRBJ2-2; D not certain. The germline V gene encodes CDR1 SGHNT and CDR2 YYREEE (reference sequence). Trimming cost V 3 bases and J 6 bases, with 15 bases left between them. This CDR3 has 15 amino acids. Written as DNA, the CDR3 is TGTGCCAGCAGCTCGTCGTCGGCTTACGCCGGGGAGCTGTTTTTT. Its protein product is CASSSSSAYAGELFF.

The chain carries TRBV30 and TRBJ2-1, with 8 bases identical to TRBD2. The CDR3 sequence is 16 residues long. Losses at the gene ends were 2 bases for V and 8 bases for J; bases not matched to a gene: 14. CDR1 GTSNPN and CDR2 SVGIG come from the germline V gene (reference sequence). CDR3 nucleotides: TGTGCCTGGAGTCTAGTGCTGGGCGGGGGGCCCGATGAGCAGTTCTTC. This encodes CAWSLVLGGGPDEQFF.

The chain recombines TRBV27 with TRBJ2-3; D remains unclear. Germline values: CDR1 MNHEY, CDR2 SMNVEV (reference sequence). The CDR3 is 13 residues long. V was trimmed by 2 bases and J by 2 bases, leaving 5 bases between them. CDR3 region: CASSLGVTDTQYF. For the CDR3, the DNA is TGTGCCAGCAGTTTAGGGGTCACAGATACGCAGTATTTT.

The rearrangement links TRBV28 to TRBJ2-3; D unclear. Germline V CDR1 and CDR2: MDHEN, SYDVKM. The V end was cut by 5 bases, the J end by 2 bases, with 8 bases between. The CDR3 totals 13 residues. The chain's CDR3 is CASSNKYTDTQYF. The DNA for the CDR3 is TGTGCCAGCAGTAATAAATACACAGATACGCAGTATTTT.

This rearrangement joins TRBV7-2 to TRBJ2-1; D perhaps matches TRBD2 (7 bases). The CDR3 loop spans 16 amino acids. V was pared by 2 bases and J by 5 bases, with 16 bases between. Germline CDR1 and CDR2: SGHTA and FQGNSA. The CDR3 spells CASSLMAGAAHNEQFF. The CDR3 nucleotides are TGTGCCAGCAGCTTAATGGCGGGGGCAGCTCACAATGAGCAGTTCTTC.

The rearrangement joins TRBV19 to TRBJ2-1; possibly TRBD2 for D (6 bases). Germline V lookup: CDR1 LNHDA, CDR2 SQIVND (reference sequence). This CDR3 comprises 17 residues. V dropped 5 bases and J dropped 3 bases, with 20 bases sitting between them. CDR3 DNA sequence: TGTGCCAGTAGTGGCCAGGGCGAGAGGGGAGGCTACAATGAGCAGTTCTTC. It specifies CASSGQGERGGYNEQFF.

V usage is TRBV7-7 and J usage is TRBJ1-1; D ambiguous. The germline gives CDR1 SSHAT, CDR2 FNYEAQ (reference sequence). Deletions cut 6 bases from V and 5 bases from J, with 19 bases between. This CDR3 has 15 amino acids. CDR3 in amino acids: CASRSHRSRSTEAFF. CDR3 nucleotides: TGTGCCAGCAGATCGCACAGAAGCAGGAGTACTGAAGCTTTCTTT. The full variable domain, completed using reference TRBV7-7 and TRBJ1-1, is GAGVSQSPRYKVTKRGQDVTLRCDPISSHATLYWYQQALGQGPEFLTYFNYEAQPDKSGLPSDRFSAERPEGSISTLTIQRTEQRDSAMYRCASRSHRSRSTEAFFGQGTRLTVV.

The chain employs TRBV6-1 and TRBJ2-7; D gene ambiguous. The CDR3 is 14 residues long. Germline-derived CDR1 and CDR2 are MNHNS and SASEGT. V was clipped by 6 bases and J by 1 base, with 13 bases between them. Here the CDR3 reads CASSPGLVSYEQYF. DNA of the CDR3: TGTGCCAGCAGCCCGGGCCTAGTTTCCTACGAGCAGTACTTC.

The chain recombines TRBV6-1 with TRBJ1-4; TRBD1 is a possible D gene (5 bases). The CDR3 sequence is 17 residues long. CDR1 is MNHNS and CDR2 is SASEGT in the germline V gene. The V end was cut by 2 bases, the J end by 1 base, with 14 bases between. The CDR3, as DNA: TGTGCCAGCAGTGAAACCACTTGGGGGGGAACTAATGAAAAACTGTTTTTT. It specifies CASSETTWGGTNEKLFF.

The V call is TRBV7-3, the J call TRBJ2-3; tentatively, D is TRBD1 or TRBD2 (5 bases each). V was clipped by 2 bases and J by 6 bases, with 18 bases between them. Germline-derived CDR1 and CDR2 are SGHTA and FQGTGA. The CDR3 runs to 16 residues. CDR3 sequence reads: CASSLWGAGSQDTQYF. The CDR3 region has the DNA TGTGCCAGCAGCTTATGGGGCGCGGGTTCACAGGATACGCAGTATTTT.

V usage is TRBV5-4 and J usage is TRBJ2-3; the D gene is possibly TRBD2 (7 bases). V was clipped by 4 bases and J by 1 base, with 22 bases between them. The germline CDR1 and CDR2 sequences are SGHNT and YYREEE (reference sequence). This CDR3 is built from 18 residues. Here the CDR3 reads CASSRGGGLLVGTDTQYF. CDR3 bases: TGTGCCAGCAGCCGTGGGGGGGGGCTGTTAGTAGGCACAGATACGCAGTATTTT.

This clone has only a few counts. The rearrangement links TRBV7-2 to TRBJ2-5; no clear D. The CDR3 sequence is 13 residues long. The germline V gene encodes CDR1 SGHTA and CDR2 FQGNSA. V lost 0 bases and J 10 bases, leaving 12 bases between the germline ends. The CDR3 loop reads CASSLAGISDQYF. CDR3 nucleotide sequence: TGTGCCAGCAGCTTAGCGGGGATAAGTGACCAGTACTTC.

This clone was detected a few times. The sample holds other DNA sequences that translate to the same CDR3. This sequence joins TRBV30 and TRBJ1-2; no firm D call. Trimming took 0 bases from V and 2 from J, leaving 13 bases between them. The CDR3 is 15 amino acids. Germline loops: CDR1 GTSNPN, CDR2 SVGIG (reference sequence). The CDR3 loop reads CAWSVGQVTNYGYTF. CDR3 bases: TGTGCCTGGAGTGTTGGGCAAGTGACCAACTATGGCTACACCTTC.

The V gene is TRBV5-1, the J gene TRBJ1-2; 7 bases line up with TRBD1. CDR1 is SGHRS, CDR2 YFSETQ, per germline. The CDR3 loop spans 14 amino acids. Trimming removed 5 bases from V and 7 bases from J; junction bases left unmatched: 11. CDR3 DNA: TGCGCCAGCAGAGGGGGCAGCCGAGGAGTTGGCTACACCTTC. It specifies CASRGGSRGVGYTF. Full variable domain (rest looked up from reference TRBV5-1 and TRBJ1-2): KAGVTQTPRYLIKTRGQQVTLSCSPISGHRSVSWYQQTPGQGLQFLFEYFSETQRNKGNFPGRFSGRQFSNSRSEMNVSTLELGDSALYLCASRGGSRGVGYTFGSGTRLTVV.

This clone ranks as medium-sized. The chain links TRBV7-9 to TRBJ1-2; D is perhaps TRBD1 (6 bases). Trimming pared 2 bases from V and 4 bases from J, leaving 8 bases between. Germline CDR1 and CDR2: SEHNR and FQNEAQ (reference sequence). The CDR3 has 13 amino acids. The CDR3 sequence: CASSLTDSYGYTF. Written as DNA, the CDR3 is TGTGCCAGCAGCTTAACGGACAGCTATGGCTACACCTTC. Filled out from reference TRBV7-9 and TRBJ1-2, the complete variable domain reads DTGVSQNPRHKITKRGQNVTFRCDPISEHNRLYWYRQTLGQGPEFLTYFQNEAQLEKSRLLSDRFSAERPKGSFSTLEIQRTEQGDSAMYLCASSLTDSYGYTFGSGTRLTVV.

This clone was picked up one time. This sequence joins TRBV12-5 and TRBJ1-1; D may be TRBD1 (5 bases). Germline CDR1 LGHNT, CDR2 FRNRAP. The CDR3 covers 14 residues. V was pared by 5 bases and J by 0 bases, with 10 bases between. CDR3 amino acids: CASGLGTVNTEAFF. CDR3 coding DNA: TGTGCTAGTGGTCTGGGGACCGTGAACACTGAAGCTTTCTTT.

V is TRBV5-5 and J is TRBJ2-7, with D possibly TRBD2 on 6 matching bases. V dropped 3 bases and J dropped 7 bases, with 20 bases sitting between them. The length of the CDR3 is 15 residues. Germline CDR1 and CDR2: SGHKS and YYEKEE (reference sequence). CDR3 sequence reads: CASSSPLYEGGEQYF. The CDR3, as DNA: TGTGCCAGCAGCTCCCCCCTGTACGAGGGAGGTGAGCAGTACTTC.

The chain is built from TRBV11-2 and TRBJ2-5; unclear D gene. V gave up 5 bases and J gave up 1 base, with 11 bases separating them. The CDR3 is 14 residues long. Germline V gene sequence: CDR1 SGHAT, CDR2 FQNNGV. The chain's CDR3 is CASSTRSIQETQYF. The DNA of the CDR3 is TGTGCCAGCAGCACCAGGAGTATCCAAGAGACCCAGTACTTC.

The DNA of the CDR3 is TGCGCCAGCAGCGGGCGGGGTGGTTTGCCGAACACTGAAGCTTTCTTT. Encoded protein: CASSGRGGLPNTEAFF. This chain joins TRBV5-1 and TRBJ1-1, with unresolved D. The CDR3 runs to 16 residues. The V gene's germline CDR1 is SGHRS and CDR2 YFSETQ. V lost 4 bases, J lost 1 base, and 17 bases lay in between. The complete variable domain, with remaining parts taken from reference TRBV5-1 and TRBJ1-1, reads KAGVTQTPRYLIKTRGQQVTLSCSPISGHRSVSWYQQTPGQGLQFLFEYFSETQRNKGNFPGRFSGRQFSNSRSEMNVSTLELGDSALYLCASSGRGGLPNTEAFFGQGTRLTVV.

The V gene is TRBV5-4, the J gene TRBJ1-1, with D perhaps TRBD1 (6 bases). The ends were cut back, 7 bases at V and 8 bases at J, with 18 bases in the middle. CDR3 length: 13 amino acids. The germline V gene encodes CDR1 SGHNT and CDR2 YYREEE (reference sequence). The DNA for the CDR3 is TGTGCCAGCCGTTGGGGGGGCGCACCGGAAGCTTTCTTT. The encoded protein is CASRWGGAPEAFF.